The 21 T cell receptor beta chains below come from one sample, sequenced in a study of blood T cell repertoires in COVID-19. Sequencing was performed with immunoSEQ multiplex PCR; in TCRdb, only in-frame clones are kept and a portion is missing. Of approximately 190,000 clones listed, about 88% were seen once; the top ten hold 5.5% to 7%. Source material: peripheral blood. Source of these receptors: a woman aged 35 to 49 who had recovered from COVID-19.

The chain carries TRBV3-1 (or the pseudogene TRBV3-2) and TRBJ1-1; no firm D call. Between the trimmed V and J ends, which lost 1 base and 4 bases, there was a span of 13 bases. Germline V gene data show CDR1 as LGHDT and CDR2 as YNNKEL (reference sequence). CDR3 length: 15 amino acids. CDR3 DNA: TGTGCCAGCAGCCAAGTACCGCCTGGGAGCACTGAAGCTTTCTTT. Translated: CASSQVPPGSTEAFF.

The V gene is TRBV5-1, the J gene TRBJ2-1, with TRBD2 matching over 8 bases. The CDR3 is made up of 15 amino acids. After removal of 2 bases from V and 1 base from J, the junction contained 2 bases not matched to a gene. Germline assignment: CDR1 SGHRS and CDR2 YFSETQ. This CDR3 is CASSLAGESYNEQFF. CDR3 nucleotides: TGCGCCAGCAGCTTAGCGGGGGAATCCTACAATGAGCAGTTCTTC. The full variable domain, rest sourced from reference TRBV5-1 and TRBJ2-1, is KAGVTQTPRYLIKTRGQQVTLSCSPISGHRSVSWYQQTPGQGLQFLFEYFSETQRNKGNFPGRFSGRQFSNSRSEMNVSTLELGDSALYLCASSLAGESYNEQFFGPGTRLTVL.

This clone has more than one count but fewer than ten. The chain has TRBV18 and TRBJ1-5; D ambiguous. CDR1 and CDR2 (germline): KGHSH, LQKENI. The CDR3 totals 13 residues. V lost 6 bases to trimming and J lost 6 bases, with 12 bases between them. CDR3 region: CASSQKQSQPQHF. CDR3 nucleotides: TGTGCCAGCTCCCAAAAACAGTCTCAGCCCCAGCATTTT.

The rearrangement joins TRBV19 to TRBJ1-6; tentative D call: TRBD1 (6 bases). CDR1 is LNHDA, CDR2 SQIVND, per germline (reference sequence). V was pared by 9 bases and J by 5 bases, with 20 bases between. This CDR3 is built from 16 residues. This CDR3 reads CASKPRGGPNNSPLHF. The CDR3 DNA reads TGTGCCAGCAAACCCCGGGGGGGGCCGAATAATTCACCCCTCCACTTT.

The chain carries TRBV7-2 and TRBJ2-3; weak D call: TRBD2 (7 bases). Germline CDR1 is SGHTA and CDR2 is FQGNSA. The CDR3 is made up of 15 amino acids. The V gene lost 6 bases and the J gene lost 5 bases, with 18 bases spanning the gap. This CDR3 is CASREGRGVGDTQYF. Here the CDR3 DNA reads TGTGCCAGCAGGGAGGGGAGGGGGGTAGGAGATACGCAGTATTTT. The entire variable domain, with the rest obtained from reference TRBV7-2 and TRBJ2-3, is as follows: GAGVSQSPSNKVTEKGKDVELRCDPISGHTALYWYRQSLGQGLEFLIYFQGNSAPDKSGLPSDRFSAERTGGSVSTLTIQRTQQEDSAVYLCASREGRGVGDTQYFGPGTRLTVL.

This clone was observed once. The CDR3 region is CATHDNSNQPQHF. In DNA form, the CDR3 reads TGTGCCACCCACGACAATAGCAATCAGCCCCAGCATTTT. This chain links TRBV10-3 with TRBJ1-5, with no clear D. The CDR3 totals 13 residues. Germline V gene lookup returns CDR1 ENHRY and CDR2 SYGVKD. The V and J ends lost 10 bases and 0 bases respectively, with 10 bases between them.

This chain uses TRBV27 with TRBJ2-1, with 10 bases lining up with TRBD2. V lost 1 base to trimming and J lost 9 bases; unmatched junction nucleotides: 6. The CDR3 length is 15 residues. Germline CDR1 and CDR2: MNHEY and SMNVEV (reference sequence). The DNA of the CDR3 is TGTGCCAGCAGTTTATATCCTAGCGGGAGCGGTGAGCAGTTCTTC. Translation: CASSLYPSGSGEQFF.

The rearrangement links TRBV28 to TRBJ2-2; no firm D call. Trimming pared 3 bases from V and 0 bases from J, leaving 11 bases between. This CDR3 is built from 16 residues. Looked up from germline, CDR1 is MDHEN and CDR2 is SYDVKM. The CDR3 sequence is CASSLVRPTNTGELFF. For the CDR3, the DNA is TGTGCCAGCAGTTTGGTGCGGCCTACGAACACCGGGGAGCTGTTTTTT.

This chain connects TRBV28 to TRBJ1-1; D perhaps matches TRBD1 (6 bases). The V and J ends lost 3 bases and 0 bases respectively, with 11 bases between them. In germline, CDR1 is MDHEN, CDR2 SYDVKM. CDR3 length: 15 residues. The CDR3 loop is CASSLGGDMNTEAFF. CDR3 in DNA: TGTGCCAGCAGTTTGGGGGGGGACATGAACACTGAAGCTTTCTTT. Full variable domain (missing parts from reference TRBV28 and TRBJ1-1): DVKVTQSSRYLVKRTGEKVFLECVQDMDHENMFWYRQDPGLGLRLIYFSYDVKMKEKGDIPEGYSVSREKKERFSLILESASTNQTSMYLCASSLGGDMNTEAFFGQGTRLTVV.

The chain combines TRBV7-2 with TRBJ2-5; 13 bases match TRBD2. The germline V gene encodes CDR1 SGHTA and CDR2 FQGNSA. The V and J ends lost 4 bases and 5 bases, in that order; junction bases with no gene match: 4. CDR3 length equals 15 residues. The CDR3 DNA reads TGTGCCAGCAGCTACCCACTAGCGGGAGGGGAGACCCAGTACTTC. It encodes CASSYPLAGGETQYF.

This chain connects TRBV2 to TRBJ2-1; 8 nucleotides match TRBD2. Germline V gene sequence: CDR1 SNHLY, CDR2 FYNNEI. The CDR3 runs to 14 residues. With 7 bases clipped from V and 5 bases from J, the junction kept 7 bases outside the gene matches. As DNA, the CDR3 is TGTGCCAGCAATAAAGCGGGAGCCGACAATGAGCAGTTCTTC. It codes for CASNKAGADNEQFF.

The rearrangement joins TRBV7-6 to TRBJ1-1, with 7 bases lining up with TRBD1. This CDR3 is 15 amino acids long. Trimming at V came to 1 base and at J to 5 bases, leaving 7 bases not matched to a gene. CDR1 and CDR2 (germline): SGHVS, FNYEAQ. This chain's CDR3 is CASSLGQGGETEAFF. In DNA, the CDR3 is TGTGCCAGCAGCTTAGGCCAGGGGGGTGAGACTGAAGCTTTCTTT.

The CDR3 protein is CASSSRTGSYEQYF. CDR3 DNA sequence: TGTGCCAGCAGCTCTAGGACAGGGTCCTACGAGCAGTACTTC. This sequence joins TRBV5-8 and TRBJ2-7; 8 nucleotides align to TRBD1. The CDR3 covers 14 residues. Germline V gene data show CDR1 as SGHTS and CDR2 as YDEGEE. With V trimmed by 3 bases and J by 1 base, 3 bases remained unmatched.

In DNA, the CDR3 is TGTGCCACATTTGGGGGCGATGGCGGATCCGAGCAGTACTTC. It yields the protein CATFGGDGGSEQYF. The V call is TRBV28, the J call TRBJ2-7; perhaps TRBD1 as D (6 bases). Germline V gene data show CDR1 as MDHEN and CDR2 as SYDVKM. V lost 10 bases, J lost 6 bases, and 22 bases lay in between. This CDR3 has 14 residues.

The chain links TRBV18 to TRBJ1-1; tentative D call: TRBD1 (5 bases). V was clipped by 3 bases and J by 5 bases, with 16 bases between them. This CDR3 region has 15 residues. Germline loops: CDR1 KGHSH, CDR2 LQKENI. The CDR3 here is CASSPPSRGETEAFF. CDR3 sequence (DNA): TGTGCCAGCTCACCCCCTTCTAGGGGCGAAACTGAAGCTTTCTTT.

This rearrangement joins TRBV19 to TRBJ2-7; D might be TRBD2 (5 bases). This CDR3 has 15 residues. The V gene's germline CDR1 is LNHDA and CDR2 SQIVND (reference sequence). Trimming stripped 6 bases from V and 6 bases from J, with 21 bases between. The CDR3 DNA reads as TGTGCCAGTAGCTCCGGACCGATTGAGGGCCTCGAGCAGTACTTC. Protein product: CASSSGPIEGLEQYF.

The J gene is TRBJ1-1, the V gene TRBV4-2, with a weak D call TRBD1 (5 bases). The germline V and J ends were trimmed by 4 bases and 1 base, with 10 bases remaining between them. The germline V gene has CDR1 LGHNA and CDR2 YNFKEQ. CDR3 length equals 14 residues. The CDR3 sequence is CASSPTVRNTEAFF. The CDR3 DNA is TGTGCCAGCAGCCCGACAGTAAGGAACACTGAAGCTTTCTTT.

The genes are TRBV18 and TRBJ1-5, with D unresolved. Germline assignment: CDR1 KGHSH and CDR2 LQKENI. The CDR3 runs to 15 residues. The V end lost 2 bases, the J end lost 4 bases, and 12 bases lay between the germline ends. The CDR3 reads CASSPEGGRNQPQHF. The CDR3 coding sequence is TGTGCCAGCTCACCAGAGGGTGGGAGGAATCAGCCCCAGCATTTT.

This sequence joins TRBV12-3 or TRBV12-4 and TRBJ2-7; D uncertain. CDR3 length: 11 amino acids. V was cut by 6 bases and J by 3 bases, with 6 bases left in between. The CDR3, as DNA: TGTGCCAGCAGCGCGAACTACGAGCAGTACTTC. Translated, it gives CASSANYEQYF.

This sequence joins TRBV9 and TRBJ2-7, with TRBD1 matching over 7 bases. There are 13 residues in the CDR3. V dropped 4 bases and J dropped 3; count of bases not matched to a gene: 4. The germline V gene has CDR1 SGDLS and CDR2 YYNGEE. The DNA for the CDR3 is TGTGCCAGCAGCACAAGACAGGGCTACGAGCAGTACTTC. Translating gives CASSTRQGYEQYF.

The chain joins TRBV20-1 to TRBJ2-7; a possible D gene is TRBD2 (5 bases). Germline CDR1 is DFQATT and CDR2 is SNEGSKA (reference sequence). The CDR3 contains 11 residues. The V end lost 5 bases, the J end lost 6 bases, and 11 bases lay between the germline ends. This chain's CDR3 is CSAEGSREQYF. For the CDR3, the DNA is TGCAGTGCTGAAGGGAGCCGCGAGCAGTACTTC.